This T cell receptor beta chain emerged from a study of cytomegalovirus exposure and HLA in healthy donors. Of note for this clone: Antigen unknown.

Study results and caveats: Later work found most CMV-associated TCR beta chains apparently HLA-restricted.

Per germline, CDR1 MGHRA and CDR2 YSYEKL. The CDR3 totals 14 residues. Trimming removed 1 base at V and 7 bases at J, with 14 bases between. The study ran its PCR with 60 Vbeta and 13 Jbeta primers. Assay used: immunoSEQ multiplex PCR; TCRdb lists only in-frame clones, some missing. The sample lists 73,000 or so clones; approximately 80% were seen once. The clonotype comes from a human donor in good health. The gene calls are TRBV4-1 and TRBJ2-7; no reliable D call. The material sequenced was PBMCs. For the CDR3, the DNA is TGCGCCAGCAGCCAAGGCCTGCAACTTCTGGAGCAGTACTTC. This encodes CASSQGLQLLEQYF.